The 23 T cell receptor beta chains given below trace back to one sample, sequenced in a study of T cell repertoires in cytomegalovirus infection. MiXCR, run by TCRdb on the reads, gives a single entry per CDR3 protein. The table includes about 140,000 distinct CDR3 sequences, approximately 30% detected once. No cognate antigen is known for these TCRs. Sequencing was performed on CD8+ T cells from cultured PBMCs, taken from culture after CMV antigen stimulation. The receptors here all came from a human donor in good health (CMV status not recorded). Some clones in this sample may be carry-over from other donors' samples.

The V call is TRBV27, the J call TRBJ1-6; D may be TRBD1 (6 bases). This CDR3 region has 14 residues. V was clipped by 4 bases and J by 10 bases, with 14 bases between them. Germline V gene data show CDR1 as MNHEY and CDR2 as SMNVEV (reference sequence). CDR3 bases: TGTGCCAGCAGTTCCCGATTGGGGGCCTCACCCCTCCACTTT. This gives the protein CASSSRLGASPLHF.

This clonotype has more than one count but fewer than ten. DNA of the CDR3: TGTGCCAGCAGCCCCGCGGAGGGTGATTTGGATACGCAGTATTTT. Translating it yields CASSPAEGDLDTQYF. The chain has TRBV5-8 and TRBJ2-3; TRBD2 is a possible D gene (6 bases). Germline lookup yields CDR1 SGHTS and CDR2 YDEGEE. V lost 4 bases and J 6 bases, leaving 18 bases between the germline ends. This CDR3 has 15 amino acids. The full variable domain, its missing parts supplied by reference TRBV5-8 and TRBJ2-3, is EAGVTQSPTHLIKTRGQQATLRCSPISGHTSVYWYQQALGLGLQFLLWYDEGEERNRGNFPPRFSGRQFPNYSSELNVNALELEDSALYLCASSPAEGDLDTQYFGPGTRLTVL.

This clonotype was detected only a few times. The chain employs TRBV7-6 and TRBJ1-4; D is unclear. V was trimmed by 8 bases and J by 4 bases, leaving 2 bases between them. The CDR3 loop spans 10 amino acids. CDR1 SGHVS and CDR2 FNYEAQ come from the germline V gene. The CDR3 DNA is TGTGCCAGCGGTAATGAAAAACTGTTTTTT. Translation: CASGNEKLFF. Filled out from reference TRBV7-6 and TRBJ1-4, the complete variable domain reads GAGVSQSPRYKVTKRGQDVALRCDPISGHVSLYWYRQALGQGPEFLTYFNYEAQQDKSGLPNDRFSAERPEGSISTLTIQRTEQRDSAMYRCASGNEKLFFGSGTQLSVL.

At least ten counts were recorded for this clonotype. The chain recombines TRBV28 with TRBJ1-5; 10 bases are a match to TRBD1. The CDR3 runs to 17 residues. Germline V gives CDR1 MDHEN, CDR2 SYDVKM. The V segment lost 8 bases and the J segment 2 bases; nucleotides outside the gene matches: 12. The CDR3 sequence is CASHPWTGTGGNQPQHF. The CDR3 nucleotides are TGTGCCAGCCATCCTTGGACCGGGACAGGGGGCAATCAGCCCCAGCATTTT.

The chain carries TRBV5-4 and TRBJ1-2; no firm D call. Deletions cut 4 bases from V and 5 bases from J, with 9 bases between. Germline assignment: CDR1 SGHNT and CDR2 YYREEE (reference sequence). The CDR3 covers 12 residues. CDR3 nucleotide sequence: TGTGCCAGCAGCGGCTTGAGTTATGGCTACACCTTC. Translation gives CASSGLSYGYTF.

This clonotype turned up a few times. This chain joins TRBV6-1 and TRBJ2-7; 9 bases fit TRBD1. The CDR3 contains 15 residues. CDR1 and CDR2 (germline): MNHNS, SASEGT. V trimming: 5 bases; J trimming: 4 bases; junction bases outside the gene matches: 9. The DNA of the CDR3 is TGTGCCAGCAGTCCGGACAGGGGCATTTTATACGAGCAGTACTTC. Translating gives CASSPDRGILYEQYF.

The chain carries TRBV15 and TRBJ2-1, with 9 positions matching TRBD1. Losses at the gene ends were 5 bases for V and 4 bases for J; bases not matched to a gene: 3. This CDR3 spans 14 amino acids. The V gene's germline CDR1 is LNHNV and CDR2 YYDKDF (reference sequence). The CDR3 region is CATSGGTGYNEQFF. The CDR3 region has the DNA TGTGCCACCAGCGGAGGGACAGGGTACAATGAGCAGTTCTTC.

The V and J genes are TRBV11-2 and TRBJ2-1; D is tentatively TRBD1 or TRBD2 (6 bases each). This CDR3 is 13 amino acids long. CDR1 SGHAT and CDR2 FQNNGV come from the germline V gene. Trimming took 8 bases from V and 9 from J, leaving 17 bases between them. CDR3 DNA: TGTGCCAGCGCACTTGGGCGGGACACTGAGCAGTTCTTC. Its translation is CASALGRDTEQFF.

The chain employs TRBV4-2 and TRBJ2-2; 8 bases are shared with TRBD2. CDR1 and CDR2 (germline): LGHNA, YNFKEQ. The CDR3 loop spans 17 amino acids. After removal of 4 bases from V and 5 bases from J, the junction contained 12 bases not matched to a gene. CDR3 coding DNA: TGTGCCAGCAGCCCGATCAGCGGGGGCCTTGGGACCGGGGAGCTGTTTTTT. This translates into CASSPISGGLGTGELFF.

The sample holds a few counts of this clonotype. The CDR3 sequence is CASSPGSVGGYEKLFF. The DNA for the CDR3 is TGTGCCAGCAGCCCAGGTTCGGTGGGAGGATATGAAAAACTGTTTTTT. The J gene is TRBJ1-4, the V gene TRBV7-9; D not resolved. The germline gives CDR1 SEHNR, CDR2 FQNEAQ (reference sequence). The CDR3 is 16 amino acids. Trimming left V 5 bases short and J 6 bases short, with 19 bases between. The variable domain in full, with the rest retrieved from reference TRBV7-9 and TRBJ1-4, is DTGVSQNPRHKITKRGQNVTFRCDPISEHNRLYWYRQTLGQGPEFLTYFQNEAQLEKSRLLSDRFSAERPKGSFSTLEIQRTEQGDSAMYLCASSPGSVGGYEKLFFGSGTQLSVL.

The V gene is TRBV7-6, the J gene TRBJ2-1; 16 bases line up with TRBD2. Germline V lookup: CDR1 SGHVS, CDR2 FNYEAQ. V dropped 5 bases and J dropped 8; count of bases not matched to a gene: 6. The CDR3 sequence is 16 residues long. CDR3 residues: CASSLGTSGGGDEQFF. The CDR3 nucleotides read TGTGCCAGCAGCCTTGGGACTAGCGGGGGGGGCGATGAGCAGTTCTTC.

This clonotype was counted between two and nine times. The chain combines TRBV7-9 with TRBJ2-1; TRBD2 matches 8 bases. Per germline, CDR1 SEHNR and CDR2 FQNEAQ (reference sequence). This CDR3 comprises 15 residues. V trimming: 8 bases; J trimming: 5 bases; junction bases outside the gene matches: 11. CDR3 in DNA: TGTGCCAGCCCCCGGGAGGGAAATAGGGACAATGAGCAGTTCTTC. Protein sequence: CASPREGNRDNEQFF. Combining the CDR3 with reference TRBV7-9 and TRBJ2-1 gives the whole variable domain DTGVSQNPRHKITKRGQNVTFRCDPISEHNRLYWYRQTLGQGPEFLTYFQNEAQLEKSRLLSDRFSAERPKGSFSTLEIQRTEQGDSAMYLCASPREGNRDNEQFFGPGTRLTVL.

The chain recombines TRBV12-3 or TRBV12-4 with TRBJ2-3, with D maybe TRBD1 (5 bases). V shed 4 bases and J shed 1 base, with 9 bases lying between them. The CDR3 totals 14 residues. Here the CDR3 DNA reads TGTGCCAGCAGTTCACAGACAGGCACAGATACGCAGTATTTT. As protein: CASSSQTGTDTQYF.

The CDR3 DNA reads as TGTGCCAGCAGTAAATATCTAGAGCAGTACTTC. This translates into CASSKYLEQYF. The V call is TRBV14, the J call TRBJ2-7; D not resolved. This CDR3 region has 11 residues. Germline assignment: CDR1 SGHDN and CDR2 FVKESK. V lost 6 bases, J lost 7 bases, and 10 bases lay in between.

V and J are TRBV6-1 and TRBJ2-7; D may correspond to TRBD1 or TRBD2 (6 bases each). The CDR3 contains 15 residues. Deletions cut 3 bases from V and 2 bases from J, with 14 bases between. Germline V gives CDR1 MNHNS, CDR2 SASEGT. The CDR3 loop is CASSEGGVGTYEQYF. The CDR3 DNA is TGTGCCAGCAGTGAGGGGGGCGTAGGAACCTACGAGCAGTACTTC.

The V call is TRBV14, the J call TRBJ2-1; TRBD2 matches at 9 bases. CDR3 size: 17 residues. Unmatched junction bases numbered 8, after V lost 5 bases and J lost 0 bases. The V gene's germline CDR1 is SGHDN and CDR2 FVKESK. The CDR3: CASSSGAGGYSYNEQFF. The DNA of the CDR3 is TGTGCCAGCAGCTCCGGAGCGGGGGGTTACTCCTACAATGAGCAGTTCTTC.

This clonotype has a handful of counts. The CDR3 DNA is TGTGCCAGCAGGGGAACTCTCTATAATTCACCCCTCCACTTT. Translated: CASRGTLYNSPLHF. This sequence joins TRBV11-2 and TRBJ1-6; D is unresolved. CDR3 length equals 14 residues. The V end lost 6 bases, the J end lost 3 bases, and 9 bases lay between the germline ends. Germline assignment: CDR1 SGHAT and CDR2 FQNNGV.

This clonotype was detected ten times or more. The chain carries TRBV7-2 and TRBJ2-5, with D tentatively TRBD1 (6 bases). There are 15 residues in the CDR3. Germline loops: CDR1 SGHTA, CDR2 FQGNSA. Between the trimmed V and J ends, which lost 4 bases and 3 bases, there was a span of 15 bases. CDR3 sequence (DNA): TGTGCCAGCAGCTCTAGGGTGAAGGGGGAAGAGACCCAGTACTTC. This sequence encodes CASSSRVKGEETQYF.

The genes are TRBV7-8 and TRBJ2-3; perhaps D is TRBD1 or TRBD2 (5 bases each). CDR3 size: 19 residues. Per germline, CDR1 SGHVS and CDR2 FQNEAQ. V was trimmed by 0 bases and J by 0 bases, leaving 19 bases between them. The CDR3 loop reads CASSLALSGADFSTDTQYF. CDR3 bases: TGTGCCAGCAGCTTAGCGCTGTCCGGGGCAGACTTTAGCACAGATACGCAGTATTTT.

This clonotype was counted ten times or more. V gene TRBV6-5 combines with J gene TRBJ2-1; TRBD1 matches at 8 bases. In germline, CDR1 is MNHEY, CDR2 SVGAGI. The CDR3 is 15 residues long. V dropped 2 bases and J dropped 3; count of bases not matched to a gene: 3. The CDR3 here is CASSYGTGSYNEQFF. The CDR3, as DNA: TGTGCCAGCAGTTACGGGACAGGAAGCTACAATGAGCAGTTCTTC.

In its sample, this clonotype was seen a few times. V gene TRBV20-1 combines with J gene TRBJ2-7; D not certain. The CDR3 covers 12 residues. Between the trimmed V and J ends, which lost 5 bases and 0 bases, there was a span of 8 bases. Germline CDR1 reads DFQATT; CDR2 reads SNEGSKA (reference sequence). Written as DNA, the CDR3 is TGCAGTGCTGGTGGGAACTCCTACGAGCAGTACTTC. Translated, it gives CSAGGNSYEQYF.

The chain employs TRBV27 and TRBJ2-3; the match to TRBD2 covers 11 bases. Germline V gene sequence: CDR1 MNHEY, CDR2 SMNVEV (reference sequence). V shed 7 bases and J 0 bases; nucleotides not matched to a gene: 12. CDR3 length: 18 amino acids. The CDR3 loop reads CASTLTSTSGDSTDTQYF. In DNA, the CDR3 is TGTGCCAGCACCCTTACATCGACTAGCGGGGATAGCACAGATACGCAGTATTTT.

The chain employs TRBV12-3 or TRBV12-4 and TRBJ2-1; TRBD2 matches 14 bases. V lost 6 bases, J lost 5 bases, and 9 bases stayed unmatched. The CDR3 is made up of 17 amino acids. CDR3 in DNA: TGTGCCAGCAGAGTGGGGGGGGGACTAGCGGGGGACAATGAGCAGTTCTTC. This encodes CASRVGGGLAGDNEQFF.